This entry lists 25 T cell receptor beta chains sequenced from one sample in a study of shared clonotypes between healthy human individuals. Generated by immunoSEQ multiplex PCR, the TCRdb table keeps only in-frame clones and is missing some. Of some 2.4 million clones detected, 80% to 95% appear once; the ten largest clones hold 0.36%. The sequenced sample was naive CD4+ T cells from PBMCs. Subset of the sample: CD45RA+ positively selected. The receptors originated from a man between 18 and 35 years old in good health. Some clones in this sample may be carry-over from other donors' samples.

The chain recombines TRBV11-2 with TRBJ2-1; D may be TRBD1 or TRBD2 (5 bases each). Germline lookup yields CDR1 SGHAT and CDR2 FQNNGV. The CDR3 is 16 amino acids. The V end lost 3 bases, the J end lost 1 base, and 13 bases lay between the germline ends. DNA of the CDR3: TGTGCCAGCAGCTTTTTTCGGGGCGGATCCTACAATGAGCAGTTCTTC. Amino acids: CASSFFRGGSYNEQFF.

As DNA, the CDR3 is TGTGCCAGCAGTGAACGGCCACTTAGAGGGAATCAGCCCCAGCATTTT. It encodes CASSERPLRGNQPQHF. This chain links TRBV2 with TRBJ1-5; D gene ambiguous. The CDR3 is made up of 16 amino acids. The V and J ends lost 2 bases and 4 bases respectively, with 15 bases between them. Germline loops: CDR1 SNHLY, CDR2 FYNNEI.

The chain is built from TRBV9 and TRBJ2-1, with D hard to call. The CDR3 runs 19 residues. Trimming cost V 0 bases and J 4 bases, with 23 bases left between them. The germline V gene has CDR1 SGDLS and CDR2 YYNGEE. In nucleotides, the CDR3 is TGTGCCAGCAGCGTAGCAGGTAGTGGCTCCCTACTCTCTTACAATGAGCAGTTCTTC. It translates to CASSVAGSGSLLSYNEQFF.

The chain joins TRBV10-3 to TRBJ2-3; 7 positions agree with TRBD2. CDR1 is ENHRY, CDR2 SYGVKD, per germline. V lost 6 bases and J lost 4; bases outside the gene matches: 7. This CDR3 comprises 14 residues. In DNA, the CDR3 is TGTGCCATCAGCACGGGGGGTAGAGCAGATACGCAGTATTTT. Translating it yields CAISTGGRADTQYF.

The V and J genes are TRBV19 and TRBJ1-2; D is ambiguous. CDR1 and CDR2 (germline): LNHDA, SQIVND (reference sequence). This CDR3 region has 13 residues. V shed 7 bases and J shed 2 bases, with 11 bases lying between them. The CDR3 nucleotides are TGTGCCAGTACCCGCGGTGGGAACTATGGCTACACCTTC. This sequence encodes CASTRGGNYGYTF.

The J gene is TRBJ2-3, the V gene TRBV5-1; 8 bases align to TRBD1. In germline, CDR1 is SGHRS, CDR2 YFSETQ. The CDR3 consists of 14 residues. After removal of 5 bases from V and 4 bases from J, the junction contained 6 bases not matched to a gene. Here the CDR3 DNA reads TGCGCCAGCAGATCGACAGGGGCGCCAGATACGCAGTATTTT. It encodes CASRSTGAPDTQYF. Drawing the rest from reference TRBV5-1 and TRBJ2-3, the complete variable domain is KAGVTQTPRYLIKTRGQQVTLSCSPISGHRSVSWYQQTPGQGLQFLFEYFSETQRNKGNFPGRFSGRQFSNSRSEMNVSTLELGDSALYLCASRSTGAPDTQYFGPGTRLTVL.

The chain is built from TRBV28 and TRBJ1-3; D unresolved. The CDR3 runs 14 residues. The germline V gene has CDR1 MDHEN and CDR2 SYDVKM. The V end was cut by 2 bases, the J end by 2 bases, with 7 bases between. CDR3 in DNA: TGTGCCAGCAGTTTAGAAGGACCTGGAAACACCATATATTTT. Its translation is CASSLEGPGNTIYF.

The chain has TRBV6-1 and TRBJ2-7; the D gene is possibly TRBD2 (5 bases). CDR1 and CDR2 from the germline V gene are MNHNS and SASEGT. This CDR3 is 15 amino acids long. Trimming pared 7 bases from V and 3 bases from J, leaving 19 bases between. CDR3 in amino acids: CASTYYGVGGYEQYF. For the CDR3, the DNA is TGTGCCAGCACTTATTACGGGGTTGGCGGCTACGAGCAGTACTTC.

The CDR3 DNA follows: TGTGCCAGCAGTTCTCAGGGGGCGGTCACTGAAGCTTTCTTT. It translates to CASSSQGAVTEAFF. The gene calls are TRBV6-5 and TRBJ1-1; 8 nucleotides agree with TRBD1. The CDR3 is 14 residues long. V shed 4 bases and J 4 bases; nucleotides not matched to a gene: 5. Per the germline V gene, CDR1 is MNHEY and CDR2 is SVGAGI.

On this clone: The sample carries other DNA sequences with the same CDR3. CDR3 bases: TGTGCCAGCAGCCCAAACTACGAGCAGTACTTC. Amino acids: CASSPNYEQYF. V and J are TRBV28 and TRBJ2-7; D is uncertain. The CDR3 totals 11 residues. V gave up 6 bases and J gave up 3 bases, with 6 bases separating them. Germline V CDR1 and CDR2: MDHEN, SYDVKM. Full variable domain (outside the CDR3, taken from reference TRBV28 and TRBJ2-7): DVKVTQSSRYLVKRTGEKVFLECVQDMDHENMFWYRQDPGLGLRLIYFSYDVKMKEKGDIPEGYSVSREKKERFSLILESASTNQTSMYLCASSPNYEQYFGPGTRLTVT.

The chain recombines TRBV4-3 with TRBJ2-5; no reliable D call. Trimming cost V 3 bases and J 4 bases, with 12 bases left between them. Germline CDR1 is LGHNA and CDR2 is YSLEER. This CDR3 is 14 amino acids long. CDR3 coding DNA: TGCGCCAGCAGCCACGCCCGGGCAATAGAGACCCAGTACTTC. Translating gives CASSHARAIETQYF.

The rearrangement uses TRBV7-6 and TRBJ2-3, with a weak D call TRBD2 (7 bases). V shed 7 bases and J shed 5 bases, with 25 bases lying between them. The CDR3 is 17 amino acids. Germline V lookup: CDR1 SGHVS, CDR2 FNYEAQ. CDR3 sequence reads: CASTSRAGASGGDTQYF. The CDR3 DNA sequence: TGTGCCAGCACTTCCAGGGCGGGGGCTAGCGGAGGAGATACGCAGTATTTT. The full variable domain, with the rest looked up from reference TRBV7-6 and TRBJ2-3, is GAGVSQSPRYKVTKRGQDVALRCDPISGHVSLYWYRQALGQGPEFLTYFNYEAQQDKSGLPNDRFSAERPEGSISTLTIQRTEQRDSAMYRCASTSRAGASGGDTQYFGPGTRLTVL.

The chain joins TRBV11-2 to TRBJ2-7, with D possibly matching TRBD2 (6 bases). The V end lost 5 bases, the J end lost 7 bases, and 18 bases lay between the germline ends. Germline V lookup: CDR1 SGHAT, CDR2 FQNNGV. The CDR3 loop spans 14 amino acids. CDR3 in amino acids: CASSLTTSSGEQYF. The DNA for the CDR3 is TGTGCCAGCAGCCTTACGACTAGTTCGGGTGAGCAGTACTTC. Based on the CDR3 plus reference TRBV11-2 and TRBJ2-7, the full variable domain is EAGVAQSPRYKIIEKRQSVAFWCNPISGHATLYWYQQILGQGPKLLIQFQNNGVVDDSQLPKDRFSAERLKGVDSTLKIQPAKLEDSAVYLCASSLTTSSGEQYFGPGTRLTVT.

The chain links TRBV5-1 to TRBJ2-7, with D perhaps matching TRBD2 (5 bases). The CDR3 is made up of 15 amino acids. Trimming took off 0 bases at V and 4 bases at J, with 14 bases between the two ends. CDR1 and CDR2 (germline): SGHRS, YFSETQ. CDR3 DNA: TGCGCCAGCAGCTTGGCCGCGGAGGTCGTATACGAGCAGTACTTC. It yields the protein CASSLAAEVVYEQYF.

The chain has TRBV11-3 and TRBJ2-5, with D perhaps TRBD1 or TRBD2 (6 bases each). The V gene's germline CDR1 is SGHNT and CDR2 YENEEA. This CDR3 contains 14 residues. The V and J ends lost 1 base and 5 bases respectively, with 11 bases between them. This CDR3 is CASSLAGAEETQYF. The CDR3 nucleotides read TGTGCCAGCAGCTTAGCGGGGGCGGAGGAGACCCAGTACTTC.

The chain employs TRBV6-5 and TRBJ1-1; D gene uncertain. V lost 6 bases and J lost 3, with 14 bases in between. This CDR3 has 14 amino acids. Germline V gene data show CDR1 as MNHEY and CDR2 as SVGAGI. Here the CDR3 DNA reads TGTGCCAGCAGAAGCGGGTCAGCGGACACTGAAGCTTTCTTT. This translates into CASRSGSADTEAFF.

The chain links TRBV4-2 to TRBJ1-1, with D maybe TRBD1 (5 bases). This CDR3 has 19 amino acids. The V gene lost 0 bases and the J gene lost 1 base, with 21 bases spanning the gap. Germline-derived CDR1 and CDR2 are LGHNA and YNFKEQ. CDR3 bases: TGTGCCAGCAGCCAAGATTTGGGGAGGATTGGGGCTACGAACACTGAAGCTTTCTTT. Protein: CASSQDLGRIGATNTEAFF.

The rearrangement links TRBV10-1 to TRBJ2-1, with 11 bases that match TRBD1. The junction had 15 bases not matched to a gene; V was cut back by 5 bases and J by 9 bases. The CDR3 has 17 amino acids. Looked up from germline, CDR1 is WNHNN and CDR2 is SYGVQD (reference sequence). The CDR3, as DNA: TGCGCCAGCAGTCAAACCGCCCGGGACAGGGGGAGAATTGAGCAGTTCTTC. Translating gives CASSQTARDRGRIEQFF.

V gene TRBV29-1 combines with J gene TRBJ2-3, with 12 bases aligning to TRBD2. The CDR3 has 14 amino acids. Per the germline V gene, CDR1 is SQVTM and CDR2 is ANQGSEA. V shed 7 bases and J 0 bases; nucleotides not matched to a gene: 2. Written as DNA, the CDR3 is TGCAGCGGGGGACTAGCGGGTAGCACAGATACGCAGTATTTT. Encoded protein: CSGGLAGSTDTQYF.

The chain carries TRBV15 and TRBJ2-1, with D maybe TRBD2 (6 bases). Germline CDR1 and CDR2: LNHNV and YYDKDF (reference sequence). V shed 1 base and J shed 5 bases, with 9 bases lying between them. The CDR3 runs to 14 residues. Written as DNA, the CDR3 is TGTGCCACCAGCAGAGGGGGGGACGACAATGAGCAGTTCTTC. Amino acid sequence: CATSRGGDDNEQFF.

The chain employs TRBV20-1 and TRBJ2-1, with D maybe TRBD2 (5 bases). This CDR3 region has 10 residues. The germline CDR1 and CDR2 sequences are DFQATT and SNEGSKA (reference sequence). This chain's CDR3 is CRLGGNEQFF. The CDR3 coding sequence is TGCAGACTGGGCGGGAATGAGCAGTTCTTC.

The chain carries TRBV7-3 and TRBJ2-5; D unresolved. Germline values: CDR1 SGHTA, CDR2 FQGTGA. This CDR3 has 13 residues. V lost 2 bases, J lost 5 bases, and 9 bases lay in between. The CDR3 DNA reads as TGTGCCAGCAGCTTAGTGAGCATGGAGACCCAGTACTTC. It yields the protein CASSLVSMETQYF.

The rearrangement uses TRBV11-3 and TRBJ1-1, with D maybe TRBD1 (5 bases). Germline loops: CDR1 SGHNT, CDR2 YENEEA. The CDR3 is 14 residues long. V was clipped by 1 base and J by 4 bases, with 10 bases between them. The CDR3 loop is CASSLGGDGTEAFF. The CDR3 bases are TGTGCCAGCAGCTTAGGAGGGGATGGCACTGAAGCTTTCTTT. Looking up the rest from reference TRBV11-3 and TRBJ1-1 gives the full variable domain: EAGVVQSPRYKIIEKKQPVAFWCNPISGHNTLYWYLQNLGQGPELLIRYENEEAVDDSQLPKDRFSAERLKGVDSTLKIQPAELGDSAVYLCASSLGGDGTEAFFGQGTRLTVV.

The chain uses TRBV2 and TRBJ2-2; D is perhaps TRBD2 (5 bases). The CDR3 is 15 amino acids. With 7 bases removed from V and 0 bases from J, the gap between germline ends came to 12 bases. Germline V gene sequence: CDR1 SNHLY, CDR2 FYNNEI. This CDR3 is CASTQDGANTGELFF. The CDR3, as DNA: TGTGCCAGCACCCAGGACGGGGCGAACACCGGGGAGCTGTTTTTT.

This sequence joins TRBV28 and TRBJ2-3; TRBD1 is a possible D gene (6 bases). CDR3 length equals 14 residues. The V end lost 6 bases, the J end lost 2 bases, and 12 bases lay between the germline ends. CDR1 is MDHEN, CDR2 SYDVKM, per germline. The CDR3 DNA follows: TGTGCCAGCAGCAAGACAGGAGACACAGATACGCAGTATTTT. This encodes CASSKTGDTDTQYF.